This TCR beta chain was profiled in a study of shared T cell receptors in the human thymus. The CDR3 is 16 amino acids. V lost 0 bases and J lost 1; bases outside the gene matches: 5. CDR1 and CDR2 from the germline V gene are GTSNPN and SVGIG (reference sequence). Repertoires were generated with immunoSEQ multiplex PCR, while TCRdb's copy carries only in-frame clones and drops some. The sample lists roughly 660,000 clones; roughly 90% were seen once. The same sample was also studied in work on human thymus T cells. That study reports: Obtained as resections during corrective heart surgery, the thymus tissue was then studied. Usage of V and J genes appeared biased in thymic and blood repertoires.

The chain links TRBV30 to TRBJ1-4; 7 bases agree with TRBD1. The sample consisted of thymocytes. The receptor comes from a boy under two years old with a congenital heart defect. This CDR3 reads CAWSVVRGKTNEKLFF. DNA of the CDR3: TGTGCCTGGAGTGTAGTCAGGGGGAAAACTAATGAAAAACTGTTTTTT.